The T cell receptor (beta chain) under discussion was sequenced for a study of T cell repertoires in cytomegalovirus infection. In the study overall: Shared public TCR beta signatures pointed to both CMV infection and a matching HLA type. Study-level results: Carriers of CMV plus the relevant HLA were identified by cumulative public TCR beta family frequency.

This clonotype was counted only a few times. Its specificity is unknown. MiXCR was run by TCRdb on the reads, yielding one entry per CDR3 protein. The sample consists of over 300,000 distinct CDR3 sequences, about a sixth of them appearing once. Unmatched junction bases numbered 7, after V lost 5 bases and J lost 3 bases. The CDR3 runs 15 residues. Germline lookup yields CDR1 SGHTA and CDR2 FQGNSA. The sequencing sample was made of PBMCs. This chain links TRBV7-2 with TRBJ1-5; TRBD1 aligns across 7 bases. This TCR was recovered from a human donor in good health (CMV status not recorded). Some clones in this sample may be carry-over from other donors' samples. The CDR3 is CASSAETGFNQPQHF. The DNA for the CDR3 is TGTGCCAGCAGCGCCGAGACAGGGTTCAATCAGCCCCAGCATTTT.